A single sample gave rise to the 3 T cell receptor beta chains below, sequenced in a study of T cell responses to AZD1222 COVID-19 vaccine. The table came from immunoSEQ multiplex PCR; TCRdb's copy has only in-frame clones and leaves some out. Among 100,000 to 140,000 clones, 80% to 90% were seen once, and the ten largest hold 5.5% to 8%. The material was peripheral blood, obtained on day 0 of AZD1222 vaccination. The receptors derive from an adult in good health.

The count of this clone is one. V usage is TRBV4-2 and J usage is TRBJ1-2; no clear D. CDR1 and CDR2 from the germline V gene are LGHNA and YNFKEQ. The CDR3 is made up of 15 amino acids. Deletions cut 2 bases from V and 4 bases from J, with 14 bases between. The CDR3 sequence: CASSQPDGPSYGYTF. In DNA form, the CDR3 reads TGTGCCAGCAGCCAACCGGACGGACCGAGCTATGGCTACACCTTC.

Here the CDR3 reads CASSPLLERERDEQYF. Here the CDR3 DNA reads TGTGCCAGCAGTCCCCTACTTGAGCGGGAGAGGGACGAGCAGTACTTC. The V and J genes are TRBV27 and TRBJ2-7; 8 bases agree with TRBD2. The CDR3 covers 16 residues. V lost 5 bases and J lost 5; bases outside the gene matches: 14. Germline V gene data show CDR1 as MNHEY and CDR2 as SMNVEV (reference sequence).

The chain links TRBV24-1 to TRBJ2-7; D possibly matches TRBD1 or TRBD2 (6 bases each). Trimming removed 9 bases at V and 1 base at J, with 15 bases between. This CDR3 is built from 14 residues. Germline V CDR1 and CDR2: KGHDR, SFDVKD. The CDR3: CATSDGGGSYEQYF. The CDR3 DNA is TGTGCCACCTCTGATGGAGGGGGGTCCTACGAGCAGTACTTC.